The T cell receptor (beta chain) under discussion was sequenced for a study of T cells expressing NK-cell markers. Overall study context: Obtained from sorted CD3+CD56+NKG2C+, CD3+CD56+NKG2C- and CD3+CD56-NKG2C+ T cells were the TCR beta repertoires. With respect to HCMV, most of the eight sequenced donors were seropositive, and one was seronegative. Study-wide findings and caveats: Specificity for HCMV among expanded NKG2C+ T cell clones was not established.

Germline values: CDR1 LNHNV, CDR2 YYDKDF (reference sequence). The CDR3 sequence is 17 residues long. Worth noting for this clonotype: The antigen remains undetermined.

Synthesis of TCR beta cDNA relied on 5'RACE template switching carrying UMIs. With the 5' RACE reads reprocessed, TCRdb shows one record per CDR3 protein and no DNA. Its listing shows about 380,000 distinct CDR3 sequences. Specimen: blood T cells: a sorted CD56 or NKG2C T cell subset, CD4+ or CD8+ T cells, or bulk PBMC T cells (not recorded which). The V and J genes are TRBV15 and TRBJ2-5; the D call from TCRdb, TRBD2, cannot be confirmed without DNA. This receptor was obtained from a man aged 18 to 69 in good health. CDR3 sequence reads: CATSRGAGPVFKETQYF.